These 26 T cell receptor beta chains came from one sample sequenced in a study of T cell responses to AZD1222 COVID-19 vaccine. Profiling relied on immunoSEQ multiplex PCR, and the TCRdb table lists in-frame clones only, not all of them. This sample has about 90,000 clones, with just over 85% found just once. Sequenced here: peripheral blood, sampled on day 0 of MenACWY control vaccination. These receptors were taken from an adult in good health.

The V call is TRBV4-1, the J call TRBJ1-2; possible D gene TRBD1, 5 bases. Germline V lookup: CDR1 MGHRA, CDR2 YSYEKL. This CDR3 has 16 amino acids. Trimming pared 3 bases from V and 3 bases from J, leaving 17 bases between. The CDR3 spells CASSHPGLGGDYGYTF. CDR3 sequence (DNA): TGCGCCAGCAGCCACCCGGGACTGGGGGGTGACTATGGCTACACCTTC.

This chain uses TRBV15 with TRBJ1-4; weak D call: TRBD1 (5 bases). CDR1 is LNHNV, CDR2 YYDKDF, per germline (reference sequence). The CDR3 length is 15 residues. V was clipped by 1 base and J by 0 bases, with 6 bases between them. The CDR3 sequence: CATSRGQTTNEKLFF. The DNA of the CDR3 is TGTGCCACCAGCAGAGGACAGACAACTAATGAAAAACTGTTTTTT. Supplemented by reference TRBV15 and TRBJ1-4, the full variable domain reads DAMVIQNPRYQVTQFGKPVTLSCSQTLNHNVMYWYQQKSSQAPKLLFHYYDKDFNNEADTPDNFQSRRPNTSFCFLDIRSPGLGDTAMYLCATSRGQTTNEKLFFGSGTQLSVL.

The V call is TRBV30, the J call TRBJ1-2, with TRBD1 as a possible D gene (6 bases). Per germline, CDR1 GTSNPN and CDR2 SVGIG (reference sequence). Trimming removed 3 bases at V and 4 bases at J, with 15 bases between. The CDR3 covers 14 residues. The CDR3 nucleotides are TGTGCCTGGAGCACGGGGGGCTCCTCCTATGGCTACACCTTC. This translates into CAWSTGGSSYGYTF.

V gene TRBV6-1 combines with J gene TRBJ2-5; D is undetermined. V was cut by 3 bases and J by 1 base, with 9 bases left in between. There are 14 residues in the CDR3. Germline values: CDR1 MNHNS, CDR2 SASEGT. As DNA, the CDR3 is TGTGCCAGCAGTGACCCCCTAGGCCAAGAGACCCAGTACTTC. This translates into CASSDPLGQETQYF.

The gene calls are TRBV7-9 and TRBJ2-3, with D perhaps given as TRBD1 or TRBD2 (5 bases each). In germline, CDR1 is SEHNR, CDR2 FQNEAQ (reference sequence). V lost 3 bases and J lost 5, with 12 bases in between. The CDR3 contains 14 residues. The CDR3 spells CASSFSRGEDTQYF. CDR3 DNA sequence: TGTGCCAGCAGCTTTAGTCGGGGCGAAGATACGCAGTATTTT.

This chain links TRBV5-1 with TRBJ1-1; 9 nucleotides align to TRBD1. Trimming at V came to 0 bases and at J to 1 base, leaving 10 bases not matched to a gene. The CDR3 contains 18 residues. The germline V gene has CDR1 SGHRS and CDR2 YFSETQ. The CDR3 DNA reads TGCGCCAGCAGCTTGGTGGGATCCGGGACAGGGAGGAACACTGAAGCTTTCTTT. Its translation: CASSLVGSGTGRNTEAFF.

The chain links TRBV19 to TRBJ1-2; D remains ambiguous. Germline V gene data show CDR1 as LNHDA and CDR2 as SQIVND (reference sequence). The CDR3 extends over 14 amino acids. The germline V and J ends were trimmed by 7 bases and 0 bases, with 12 bases remaining between them. The CDR3 loop reads CASTIIHTNYGYTF. The DNA for the CDR3 is TGTGCCAGTACCATAATTCACACTAACTATGGCTACACCTTC. Looking up the rest from reference TRBV19 and TRBJ1-2 gives the full variable domain: DGGITQSPKYLFRKEGQNVTLSCEQNLNHDAMYWYRQDPGQGLRLIYYSQIVNDFQKGDIAEGYSVSREKKESFPLTVTSAQKNPTAFYLCASTIIHTNYGYTFGSGTRLTVV.

The DNA for the CDR3 is TGTGCCAGCAGCTTAAGAGGGTCAGGGGGCAACATAAGGGGCGAGCAGTACTTC. Protein product: CASSLRGSGGNIRGEQYF. The J gene is TRBJ2-7, the V gene TRBV7-9; 8 bases are shared with TRBD1. CDR3 length equals 18 residues. V dropped 2 bases and J dropped 6; count of bases not matched to a gene: 18. Per germline, CDR1 SEHNR and CDR2 FQNEAQ (reference sequence).

V gene TRBV3-1 (or the pseudogene TRBV3-2) combines with J gene TRBJ2-7; D gene uncertain. Trimming removed 0 bases at V and 8 bases at J, with 17 bases between. The CDR3 contains 15 residues. Germline lookup yields CDR1 LGHDT and CDR2 YNNKEL (reference sequence). CDR3 amino acids: CASSQDIRALWKQYF. In DNA, the CDR3 is TGTGCCAGCAGCCAAGATATTCGAGCACTATGGAAGCAGTACTTC.

V is TRBV7-2 and J is TRBJ1-1, with D tentatively TRBD1 (5 bases). V lost 1 base and J lost 11, with 8 bases in between. Germline CDR1 is SGHTA and CDR2 is FQGNSA. CDR3 length equals 11 residues. The CDR3, as DNA: TGTGCCAGCAGCTTAGGGGGCCCCGCTTTCTTT. Its protein product is CASSLGGPAFF.

The rearrangement links TRBV2 to TRBJ1-6; D gene ambiguous. From germline, CDR1 is SNHLY and CDR2 FYNNEI. With 4 bases removed from V and 9 bases from J, the gap between germline ends came to 13 bases. CDR3 size: 14 residues. CDR3 in amino acids: CASSGIVDSSPLHF. DNA of the CDR3: TGTGCCAGCAGTGGAATAGTTGATAGTTCACCCCTCCACTTT.

V and J are TRBV5-1 and TRBJ1-1; TRBD1 might be the D (5 bases). Trimming stripped 6 bases from V and 5 bases from J, with 11 bases between. CDR1 is SGHRS and CDR2 is YFSETQ in the germline V gene. The CDR3 loop spans 12 amino acids. The CDR3 here is CASTSGSTEAFF. The CDR3, as DNA: TGCGCCAGCACCTCAGGGAGTACTGAAGCTTTCTTT.

Only one count was recorded for this clone. The genes are TRBV30 and TRBJ2-1, with D possibly matching TRBD2 (7 bases). Per germline, CDR1 GTSNPN and CDR2 SVGIG (reference sequence). The length of the CDR3 is 15 residues. Trimming stripped 0 bases from V and 6 bases from J, with 15 bases between. In DNA form, the CDR3 reads TGTGCCTGGAGTGTACCTGCGAGGGGGGGCAATGAGCAGTTCTTC. It is translated as CAWSVPARGGNEQFF.

The sample holds one count of this clone. The chain links TRBV5-1 to TRBJ2-1, with 8 positions matching TRBD1. Trimming at V came to 8 bases and at J to 9 bases, leaving 13 bases not matched to a gene. The germline CDR1 and CDR2 sequences are SGHRS and YFSETQ. This CDR3 contains 14 residues. The CDR3 coding sequence is TGCGCCAGTTCCCGGGACAGGACCTTGGGTGAGCAGTTCTTC. This sequence encodes CASSRDRTLGEQFF.

CDR3 amino acids: CASSQIAGVSYEQYF. The CDR3 coding sequence is TGCGCCAGCAGCCAAATAGCGGGGGTATCCTACGAGCAGTACTTC. The rearrangement uses TRBV4-1 and TRBJ2-7; 9 bases align to TRBD2. The J segment lost 1 base and the V segment lost 2 bases, leaving 3 bases of the junction unmatched. The germline V gene encodes CDR1 MGHRA and CDR2 YSYEKL. The CDR3 is 15 amino acids.

V is TRBV25-1 and J is TRBJ2-5; 8 positions match TRBD1. This CDR3 contains 13 residues. CDR1 MGHDK and CDR2 SYGVNS come from the germline V gene. V lost 6 bases and J lost 9; bases outside the gene matches: 9. CDR3: CASRGQGVRAQYF. Written as DNA, the CDR3 is TGTGCCAGCAGAGGACAGGGAGTCCGGGCCCAGTACTTC. Combining the CDR3 with reference TRBV25-1 and TRBJ2-5 gives the whole variable domain EADIYQTPRYLVIGTGKKITLECSQTMGHDKMYWYQQDPGMELHLIHYSYGVNSTEKGDLSSESTVSRIRTEHFPLTLESARPSHTSQYLCASRGQGVRAQYFGPGTRLLVL.

This rearrangement joins TRBV3-1 (or the pseudogene TRBV3-2) to TRBJ2-5; either TRBD1 or TRBD2 may fit D (6 bases each). Trimming removed 2 bases at V and 2 bases at J, with 12 bases between. This CDR3 has 15 residues. Germline V gene lookup returns CDR1 LGHDT and CDR2 YNNKEL (reference sequence). Here the CDR3 reads CASSQYTGRQETQYF. CDR3 in DNA: TGTGCCAGCAGCCAATACACAGGGAGGCAAGAGACCCAGTACTTC.

The chain uses TRBV27 and TRBJ2-3, with TRBD2 matching over 14 bases. The CDR3 has 16 residues. The J segment lost 4 bases and the V segment lost 4 bases, leaving 4 bases of the junction unmatched. The germline gives CDR1 MNHEY, CDR2 SMNVEV (reference sequence). CDR3 DNA sequence: TGTGCCAGCAGTTATCTGGGACTAGCGGGGGCAGATACGCAGTATTTT. Its translation: CASSYLGLAGADTQYF.

The chain combines TRBV30 with TRBJ2-2, with D maybe TRBD2 (6 bases). V lost 5 bases to trimming and J lost 5 bases, with 12 bases between them. This CDR3 is 13 amino acids long. The germline V gene encodes CDR1 GTSNPN and CDR2 SVGIG (reference sequence). CDR3 loop: CAWGFAGTGELFF. CDR3 nucleotide sequence: TGTGCCTGGGGGTTTGCGGGAACCGGGGAGCTGTTTTTT.

This clone was seen only a few times. The junction and the germline gene differ at one end; a read error may be behind it. The chain combines TRBV14 with TRBJ2-7; weak D call: TRBD1 (6 bases). Germline-derived CDR1 and CDR2 are SGHDN and FVKESK. This CDR3 has 14 residues. The CDR3 reads CASSQDRLFYEQYF. CDR3 nucleotide sequence: TGTGCCAGCAGTCAAGACAGGTTATTCTACGAGCAGTACTTC.

V is TRBV5-1 and J is TRBJ2-5; 8 positions agree with TRBD2. The V and J ends lost 0 bases and 5 bases, in that order; junction bases with no gene match: 9. Germline V gene data show CDR1 as SGHRS and CDR2 as YFSETQ. The length of the CDR3 is 16 residues. Here the CDR3 reads CASSLDGGASLETQYF. CDR3 DNA: TGCGCCAGCAGCTTGGACGGGGGGGCCTCGTTGGAGACCCAGTACTTC. Full variable domain (rest looked up from reference TRBV5-1 and TRBJ2-5): KAGVTQTPRYLIKTRGQQVTLSCSPISGHRSVSWYQQTPGQGLQFLFEYFSETQRNKGNFPGRFSGRQFSNSRSEMNVSTLELGDSALYLCASSLDGGASLETQYFGPGTRLLVL.

The V gene is TRBV28, the J gene TRBJ2-7, with unresolved D. The CDR3 length is 13 residues. Germline V lookup: CDR1 MDHEN, CDR2 SYDVKM. V lost 7 bases to trimming and J lost 2 bases, with 12 bases between them. The CDR3 loop reads CASTVGSAYEQYF. The CDR3 DNA follows: TGTGCCAGCACCGTAGGGTCAGCCTACGAGCAGTACTTC.

The rearrangement links TRBV9 to TRBJ1-4; D is unresolved. Germline assignment: CDR1 SGDLS and CDR2 YYNGEE. CDR3 length: 14 amino acids. The V gene lost 4 bases and the J gene lost 4 bases, with 11 bases spanning the gap. This chain's CDR3 is CASSQVDGNEKLFF. In DNA form, the CDR3 reads TGTGCCAGCAGCCAGGTAGATGGTAATGAAAAACTGTTTTTT.

This clone was recorded a few times. The chain links TRBV27 to TRBJ1-5, with TRBD1 matching 9 bases. Germline V gene data show CDR1 as MNHEY and CDR2 as SMNVEV (reference sequence). The CDR3 totals 20 residues. With V trimmed by 6 bases and J by 0 bases, 18 bases remained unmatched. The CDR3 DNA follows: TGTGCCAGCAGGGAACGAAGGCCAGGGACAGGGATGGATAGCAATCAGCCCCAGCATTTT. It encodes CASRERRPGTGMDSNQPQHF.

This chain links TRBV7-2 with TRBJ2-5; D is ambiguous. Trimming pared 4 bases from V and 4 bases from J, leaving 13 bases between. This CDR3 spans 14 amino acids. CDR1 is SGHTA, CDR2 FQGNSA, per germline. CDR3: CASSSLSSRETQYF. CDR3 in DNA: TGTGCCAGCAGCTCCTTATCCTCTCGAGAGACCCAGTACTTC.

V usage is TRBV10-3 and J usage is TRBJ1-1; D is unclear. The V and J ends lost 5 bases and 0 bases respectively, with 7 bases between them. Germline lookup yields CDR1 ENHRY and CDR2 SYGVKD. This CDR3 has 13 residues. CDR3 nucleotides: TGTGCCATCAGTACAGAAATGAACACTGAAGCTTTCTTT. Its translation: CAISTEMNTEAFF.